This T cell receptor beta chain was recovered during a study of blood T cell repertoires in COVID-19. As for the study in general: Sites across the United States, Italy and Spain contributed samples from acute and convalescent COVID-19. PBMCs, B-cell-depleted T cells, or T cells provided the cDNA or gDNA that made up the material.

Trimming shortened V by 4 bases and J by 3 bases, and 11 bases separated the two germline ends. Germline lookup yields CDR1 SNHLY and CDR2 FYNNEI. The CDR3 is 14 amino acids. The sample holds one count of this clone. Under the authors' procedure: Amplifying reference gene primers gave estimates of nucleated cell counts. The repertoire was sequenced with immunoSEQ multiplex PCR; TCRdb's copy has only in-frame clones and lacks some. The V and J calls and clone size come from that table; D and trimming were worked out from the DNA. Among a few hundred thousand clones listed, about nine tenths were seen once.

The clonotype originates from a man over 45 with acute or convalescent COVID-19. The chain links TRBV2 to TRBJ2-3; D call uncertain. Specimen: peripheral blood. Written as DNA, the CDR3 is TGTGCCAGCAGTGTTGAGGTGAGGACAGATACGCAGTATTTT. Its protein product is CASSVEVRTDTQYF.